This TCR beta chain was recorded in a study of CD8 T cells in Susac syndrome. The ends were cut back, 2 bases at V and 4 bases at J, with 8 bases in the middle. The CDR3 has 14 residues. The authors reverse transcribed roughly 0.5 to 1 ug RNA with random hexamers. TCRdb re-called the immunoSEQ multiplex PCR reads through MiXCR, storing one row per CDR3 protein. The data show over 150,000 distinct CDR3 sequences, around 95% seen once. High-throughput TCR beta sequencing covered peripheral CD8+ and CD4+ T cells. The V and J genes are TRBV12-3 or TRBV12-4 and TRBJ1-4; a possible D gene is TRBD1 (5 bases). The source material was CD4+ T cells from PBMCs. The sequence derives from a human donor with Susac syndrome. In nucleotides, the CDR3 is TGTGCCAGCAGTTTATCGGGGGTTAATGAAAAACTGTTTTTT. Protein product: CASSLSGVNEKLFF.